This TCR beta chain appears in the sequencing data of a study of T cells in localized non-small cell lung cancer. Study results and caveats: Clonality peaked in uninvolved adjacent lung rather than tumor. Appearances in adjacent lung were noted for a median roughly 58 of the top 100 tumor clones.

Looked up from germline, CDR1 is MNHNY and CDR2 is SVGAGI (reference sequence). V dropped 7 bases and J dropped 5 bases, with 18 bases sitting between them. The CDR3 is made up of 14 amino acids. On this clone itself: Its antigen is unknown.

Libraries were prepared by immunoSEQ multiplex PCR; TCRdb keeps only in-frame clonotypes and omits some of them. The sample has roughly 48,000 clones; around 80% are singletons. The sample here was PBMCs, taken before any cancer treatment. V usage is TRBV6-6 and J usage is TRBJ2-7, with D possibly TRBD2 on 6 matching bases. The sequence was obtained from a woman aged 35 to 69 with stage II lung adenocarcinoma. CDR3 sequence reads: CASTSGGGSHEQYF. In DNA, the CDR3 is TGTGCCAGCACCTCCGGTGGAGGGTCCCACGAGCAGTACTTC.